The T cell receptor (beta chain) under discussion was sequenced for a study of human T cells and chemical hapten exposure. Study-level background: All through the approximately 22-week study, the scalp of each patient received diphenylcyclopropenone doses weekly. Predominantly women, the patients had alopecia areata, totalis or universalis. Regarding the study as a whole: No alteration of TCRs above 1 in 1000 frequency was seen with DPC sensitization.

This clonotype was seen many times. Its antigen is not identified. Germline CDR1 DFQATT, CDR2 SNEGSKA (reference sequence). Trimming took 5 bases from V and 11 from J, leaving 9 bases between them. This CDR3 is 9 amino acids long. Time point specified: patch test 1, 2 weeks after DPC sensitization. Treatment of the sample: therapeutic diphenylcyclopropenone sensitization with weekly scalp DPC. Each CDR3 protein is one row after TCRdb ran MiXCR on the RACE reads. The sample includes 150,000 to 200,000 distinct CDR3 sequences, approximately 14% of them seen just once. The clonotype originates from a young woman with alopecia areata. Some clones in this sample may be carry-over from other donors' samples. The chain links TRBV20-1 to TRBJ1-1; D remains unclear. Sample: whole blood, taken in connection with sensitization to the hapten diphenylcyclopropenone (DPC). The CDR3 sequence: CSAGSGAFF. DNA of the CDR3: TGCAGTGCTGGCAGTGGGGCTTTCTTT.